This T cell receptor beta chain was captured in a study of T cells in Graves' hyperthyroidism and ophthalmopathy. The study, taken as a whole, reports: A model built on 13 V-J features separated ophthalmopathy from stable hyperthyroidism.

RNA transcripts served as the template for amplifying TCR beta CDR3 regions. A set of HTBI primers served as the primers for a first-round RT-PCR of the TCR CDR3. TCRdb reanalysed the multiplex PCR reads using MiXCR and keeps one entry per CDR3 protein. The table records hundreds of thousands of distinct CDR3 sequences, around 39% of them present only once. This clonotype was recorded many times. The target antigen is unknown. Sequenced input: blood. The clonotype originates from a man aged 18-30 years with Graves' hyperthyroidism.

Here the CDR3 reads CASSSGDRSFYGYTF. The DNA of the CDR3 is TGTGCCAGCAGCTCGGGTGACAGGAGTTTCTATGGCTACACCTTC. The rearrangement joins TRBV7-9 to TRBJ1-2; possible D gene TRBD1, 6 bases. The ends were cut back, 4 bases at V and 4 bases at J, with 16 bases in the middle. This CDR3 is built from 15 residues. In germline, CDR1 is SEHNR, CDR2 FQNEAQ (reference sequence).